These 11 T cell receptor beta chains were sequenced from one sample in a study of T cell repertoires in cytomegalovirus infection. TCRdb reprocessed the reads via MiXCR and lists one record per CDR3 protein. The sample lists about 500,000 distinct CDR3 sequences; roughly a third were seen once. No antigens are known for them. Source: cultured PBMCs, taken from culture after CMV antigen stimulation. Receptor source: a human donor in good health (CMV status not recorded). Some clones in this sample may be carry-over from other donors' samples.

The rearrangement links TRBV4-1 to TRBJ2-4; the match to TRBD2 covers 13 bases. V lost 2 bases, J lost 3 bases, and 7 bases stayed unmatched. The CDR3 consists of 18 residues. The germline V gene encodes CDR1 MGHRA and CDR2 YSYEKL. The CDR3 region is CASSQSGLAGKVKNIQYF. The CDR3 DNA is TGCGCCAGCAGCCAATCGGGACTAGCGGGAAAGGTCAAAAACATTCAGTACTTC.

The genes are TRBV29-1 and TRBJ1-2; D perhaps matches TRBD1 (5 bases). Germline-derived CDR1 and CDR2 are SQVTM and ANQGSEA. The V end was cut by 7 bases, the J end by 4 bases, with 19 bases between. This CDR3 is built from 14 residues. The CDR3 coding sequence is TGCAGCGCCCTAGGCCCTGACAGACGCTATGGCTACACCTTC. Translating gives CSALGPDRRYGYTF.

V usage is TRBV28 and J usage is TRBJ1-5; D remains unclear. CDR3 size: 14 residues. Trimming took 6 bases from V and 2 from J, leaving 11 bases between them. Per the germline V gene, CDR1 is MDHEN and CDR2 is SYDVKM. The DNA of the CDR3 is TGTGCCAGCAGCACCCGGGAAGGCAATCAGCCCCAGCATTTT. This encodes CASSTREGNQPQHF.

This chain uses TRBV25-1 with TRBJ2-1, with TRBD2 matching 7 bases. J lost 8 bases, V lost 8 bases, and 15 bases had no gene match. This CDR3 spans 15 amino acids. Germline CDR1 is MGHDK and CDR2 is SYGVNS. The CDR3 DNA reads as TGTGCCAGCCGGACTCCGGGACTACCGTCAGATGAGCAGTTCTTC. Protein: CASRTPGLPSDEQFF.

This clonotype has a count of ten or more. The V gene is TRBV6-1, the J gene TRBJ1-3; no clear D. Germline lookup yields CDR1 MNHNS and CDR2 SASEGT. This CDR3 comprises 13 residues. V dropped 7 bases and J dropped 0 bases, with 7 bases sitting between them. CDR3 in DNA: TGTGCCAGCATGAGGAACTCTGGAAACACCATATATTTT. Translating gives CASMRNSGNTIYF.

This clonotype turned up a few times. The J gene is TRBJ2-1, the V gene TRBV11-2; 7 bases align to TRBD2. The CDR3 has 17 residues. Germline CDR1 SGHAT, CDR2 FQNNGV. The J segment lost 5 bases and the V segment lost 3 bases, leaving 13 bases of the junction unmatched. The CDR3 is CASSFRHRLAEDNEQFF. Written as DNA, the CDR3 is TGTGCCAGCAGCTTTAGACATCGTCTAGCGGAGGACAATGAGCAGTTCTTC.

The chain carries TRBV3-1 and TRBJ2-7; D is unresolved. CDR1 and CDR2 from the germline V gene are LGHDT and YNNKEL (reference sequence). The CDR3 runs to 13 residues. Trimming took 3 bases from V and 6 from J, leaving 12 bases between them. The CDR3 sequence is CASSHDLVGEQYF. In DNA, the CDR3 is TGTGCCAGCAGCCACGACCTAGTAGGCGAGCAGTACTTC.

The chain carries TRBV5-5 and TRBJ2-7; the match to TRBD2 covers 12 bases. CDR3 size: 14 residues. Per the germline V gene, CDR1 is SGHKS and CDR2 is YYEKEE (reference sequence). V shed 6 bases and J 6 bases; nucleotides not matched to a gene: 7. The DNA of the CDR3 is TGTGCCAGCAAGAAGACTAGCGGGAGTAGCGAGCAGTACGTC. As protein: CASKKTSGSSEQYV.

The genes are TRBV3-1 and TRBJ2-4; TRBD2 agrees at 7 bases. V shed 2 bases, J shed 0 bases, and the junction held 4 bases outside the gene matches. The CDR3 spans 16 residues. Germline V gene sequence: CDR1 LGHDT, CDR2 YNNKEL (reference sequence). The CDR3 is CASSQTSDLAKNIQYF. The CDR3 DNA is TGTGCCAGCAGCCAAACTAGCGACCTAGCCAAAAACATTCAGTACTTC.

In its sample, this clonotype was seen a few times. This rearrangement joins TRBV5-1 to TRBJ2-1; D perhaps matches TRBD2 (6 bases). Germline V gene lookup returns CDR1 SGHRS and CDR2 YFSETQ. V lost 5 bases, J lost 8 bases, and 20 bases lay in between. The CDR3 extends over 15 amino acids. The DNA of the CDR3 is TGCGCCAGCAGTCCCGGGGGAGTTAGGGGCGATGAGCAGTTCTTC. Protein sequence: CASSPGGVRGDEQFF.

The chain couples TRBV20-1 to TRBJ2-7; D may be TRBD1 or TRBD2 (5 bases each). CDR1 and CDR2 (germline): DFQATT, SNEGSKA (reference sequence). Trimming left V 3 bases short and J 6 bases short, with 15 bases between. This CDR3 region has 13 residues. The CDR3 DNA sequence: TGCAGTGCTAGTTGGGACGCGGAATCCGAGCAGTACTTC. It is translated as CSASWDAESEQYF.